These 19 T cell receptor beta chains were all obtained from the same sample, sequenced in a study of PD-1 blockade in classical Hodgkin lymphoma. This sample's time point: cycle 4 day 1 (C4D1), after 5 to 7 weeks of nivolumab. All the patients suffered relapse after autologous stem cell transplantation, and brentuximab vedotin exposure differed. Repertoires were generated with immunoSEQ multiplex PCR, while TCRdb's copy carries only in-frame clones and drops some. Among 30,000 to 50,000 clones listed, 75% to 85% were seen once. Source: peripheral blood mononuclear cells (PBMCs), taken before the fourth cycle of nivolumab. The receptors originated from a human donor with classical Hodgkin lymphoma.

The V gene is TRBV5-1, the J gene TRBJ1-4; D is possibly TRBD1 (6 bases). From germline, CDR1 is SGHRS and CDR2 YFSETQ. V lost 5 bases to trimming and J lost 1 base, with 9 bases between them. The CDR3 covers 14 residues. CDR3 sequence: CASRRQETNEKLFF. CDR3 nucleotides: TGCGCCAGCAGGAGACAGGAAACTAATGAAAAACTGTTTTTT.

The chain couples TRBV11-2 to TRBJ1-3; 7 positions match TRBD1. CDR3 size: 15 residues. Trimming cost V 5 bases and J 4 bases; bases outside gene matches: 8. In germline, CDR1 is SGHAT, CDR2 FQNNGV. The CDR3 region has the DNA TGTGCCAGCAGCGCAAACAGGGGTTACGGAAACACCATATATTTT. Its protein is CASSANRGYGNTIYF.

This clone has a single count. The chain links TRBV18 to TRBJ2-3, with D possibly matching TRBD1 (6 bases). The CDR3 contains 15 residues. Trimming removed 5 bases from V and 0 bases from J, with 12 bases in between. Germline CDR1 is KGHSH and CDR2 is LQKENI. In DNA form, the CDR3 reads TGTGCCAGCTCAGCCAGGGGTGGTAGCACAGATACGCAGTATTTT. Amino acids: CASSARGGSTDTQYF. The entire variable domain, with the rest obtained from reference TRBV18 and TRBJ2-3, is as follows: NAGVMQNPRHLVRRRGQEARLRCSPMKGHSHVYWYRQLPEEGLKFMVYLQKENIIDESGMPKERFSAEFPKEGPSILRIQQVVRGDSAAYFCASSARGGSTDTQYFGPGTRLTVL.

The gene calls are TRBV4-2 and TRBJ2-1, with a weak D call TRBD2 (6 bases). The germline V gene has CDR1 LGHNA and CDR2 YNFKEQ. This CDR3 comprises 16 residues. Trimming left V 1 base short and J 0 bases short, with 10 bases between. The CDR3 coding sequence is TGTGCCAGCAGCCAAGTTGGGGGGAGCTCCTACAATGAGCAGTTCTTC. Encoded protein: CASSQVGGSSYNEQFF.

V usage is TRBV10-1 and J usage is TRBJ2-2; a possible D gene is TRBD2 (5 bases). Trimming stripped 5 bases from V and 6 bases from J, with 10 bases between. Germline V gene sequence: CDR1 WNHNN, CDR2 SYGVQD (reference sequence). This CDR3 has 13 amino acids. This chain's CDR3 is CASSTPGAGELFF. The CDR3 coding sequence is TGCGCCAGCAGTACTCCCGGGGCCGGGGAGCTGTTTTTT.

The chain is built from TRBV29-1 and TRBJ2-1; D unresolved. The CDR3 is 15 amino acids. Germline assignment: CDR1 SQVTM and CDR2 ANQGSEA. Trimming removed 3 bases at V and 0 bases at J, with 12 bases between. The CDR3 reads CSVDGAMSSYNEQFF. Written as DNA, the CDR3 is TGCAGCGTTGATGGCGCGATGAGCTCCTACAATGAGCAGTTCTTC.

This clone has only one observation. The chain employs TRBV28 and TRBJ2-3; 7 bases map to TRBD1. Germline V lookup: CDR1 MDHEN, CDR2 SYDVKM. After removal of 5 bases from V and 3 bases from J, the junction contained 5 bases not matched to a gene. CDR3 size: 14 residues. The CDR3 reads CASSRQGGTDTQYF. The CDR3 coding sequence is TGTGCCAGCAGTCGACAGGGTGGTACAGATACGCAGTATTTT.

V and J are TRBV5-1 and TRBJ2-1; possible D gene TRBD1, 5 bases. The V end lost 0 bases, the J end lost 6 bases, and 25 bases lay between the germline ends. Germline-derived CDR1 and CDR2 are SGHRS and YFSETQ. CDR3 length: 19 residues. The DNA of the CDR3 is TGCGCCAGCAGCTTGGGGTGGGCCGGTACGCGTATCCAGGGCAATGAGCAGTTCTTC. This codes for CASSLGWAGTRIQGNEQFF.

The rearrangement joins TRBV11-3 to TRBJ2-1; unclear D gene. Trimming stripped 0 bases from V and 8 bases from J, with 11 bases between. Germline assignment: CDR1 SGHNT and CDR2 YENEEA. There are 14 residues in the CDR3. CDR3 DNA sequence: TGTGCCAGCAGCTTAGATTCGGGTAGGGATGAGCAGTTCTTC. It specifies CASSLDSGRDEQFF.

The CDR3 coding sequence is TGTGCCAGCAGCTCCGACGTTGTCGTCGATCAGCCCCAGCATTTT. It translates to CASSSDVVVDQPQHF. This rearrangement joins TRBV5-5 to TRBJ1-5; D unresolved. The V end lost 3 bases, the J end lost 5 bases, and 15 bases lay between the germline ends. CDR1 and CDR2 from the germline V gene are SGHKS and YYEKEE (reference sequence). The CDR3 is 15 residues long.

The V call is TRBV5-8, the J call TRBJ2-2, with TRBD2 matching 9 bases. The length of the CDR3 is 18 residues. Germline CDR1 reads SGHTS; CDR2 reads YDEGEE. V was pared by 4 bases and J by 2 bases, with 12 bases of the junction left unmatched. CDR3 nucleotide sequence: TGTGCCAGCAGCCGATACCATAGCGGGGGCCTAAACACCGGGGAGCTGTTTTTT. Translating gives CASSRYHSGGLNTGELFF.

The V call is TRBV4-2, the J call TRBJ1-5; possibly TRBD1 for D (6 bases). This CDR3 is built from 16 residues. Germline CDR1 LGHNA, CDR2 YNFKEQ. V was shortened by 1 base and J by 2 bases, with 12 bases between the two germline ends. CDR3 residues: CASSQGTDDGNQPQHF. The CDR3 region has the DNA TGTGCCAGCAGCCAAGGGACAGACGATGGCAATCAGCCCCAGCATTTT.

In this sample, this clone turned up a few times. The chain joins TRBV29-1 to TRBJ1-2, with D tentatively TRBD1 (5 bases). Germline values: CDR1 SQVTM, CDR2 ANQGSEA. CDR3 length: 13 residues. With 3 bases removed from V and 3 bases from J, the gap between germline ends came to 11 bases. CDR3 sequence: CSVDTRVDYGYTF. CDR3 sequence (DNA): TGCAGCGTTGATACCAGGGTTGACTATGGCTACACCTTC. Based on the CDR3 plus reference TRBV29-1 and TRBJ1-2, the full variable domain is SAVISQKPSRDICQRGTSLTIQCQVDSQVTMMFWYRQQPGQSLTLIATANQGSEATYESGFVIDKFPISRPNLTFSTLTVSNMSPEDSSIYLCSVDTRVDYGYTFGSGTRLTVV.

There are a few counts of this clone. This chain joins TRBV18 and TRBJ2-1; 10 bases line up with TRBD2. CDR1 and CDR2 from the germline V gene are KGHSH and LQKENI. The CDR3 spans 16 residues. After removal of 3 bases from V and 4 bases from J, the junction contained 6 bases not matched to a gene. CDR3 DNA sequence: TGTGCCAGCTCACCCCAGACTAGCGGGTCTTACAATGAGCAGTTCTTC. It yields the protein CASSPQTSGSYNEQFF.

The chain uses TRBV6-5 and TRBJ1-2; 7 bases fit TRBD1. The CDR3 is 14 residues long. Trimming removed 10 bases from V and 2 bases from J; junction bases left unmatched: 10. Germline V gene sequence: CDR1 MNHEY, CDR2 SVGAGI. CDR3 nucleotides: TGTGCCATCGCTAACAGGGGAGGCAACTATGGCTACACCTTC. Protein: CAIANRGGNYGYTF.

The chain links TRBV4-3 to TRBJ2-3; D possibly corresponds to TRBD1 (6 bases). There are 16 residues in the CDR3. V was clipped by 1 base and J by 6 bases, with 17 bases between them. Germline V CDR1 and CDR2: LGHNA, YSLEER. DNA for the CDR3: TGCGCCAGCAGCCAAGCCCTACTCGACAGGCCGGATACGCAGTATTTT. Protein: CASSQALLDRPDTQYF.

The chain carries TRBV7-3 and TRBJ2-3, with 8 bases fitting TRBD2. The CDR3 sequence is 14 residues long. V gave up 8 bases and J gave up 1 base; unmatched junction bases: 5. Germline V CDR1 and CDR2: SGHTA, FQGTGA. The CDR3 region has the DNA TGTGCCAGCCGGGAGGGCTTGGGCACAGATACGCAGTATTTT. It yields the protein CASREGLGTDTQYF.

This chain uses TRBV7-2 with TRBJ2-3, with D possibly being TRBD2 (6 bases). This CDR3 is built from 16 residues. V lost 1 base and J lost 1, with 12 bases in between. From germline, CDR1 is SGHTA and CDR2 FQGNSA. This CDR3 is CASSLVGGAGTDTQYF. The DNA of the CDR3 is TGTGCCAGCAGCTTAGTAGGCGGGGCGGGCACAGATACGCAGTATTTT.

CDR3 sequence: CASSDLHTQYF. CDR3 DNA sequence: TGTGCCAGCAGTGACTTGCATACGCAGTATTTT. This chain connects TRBV6-4 to TRBJ2-3; no reliable D call. CDR3 length equals 11 residues. Trimming cost V 1 base and J 7 bases, with 3 bases left between them. The germline V gene encodes CDR1 MRHNA and CDR2 SNTAGT.